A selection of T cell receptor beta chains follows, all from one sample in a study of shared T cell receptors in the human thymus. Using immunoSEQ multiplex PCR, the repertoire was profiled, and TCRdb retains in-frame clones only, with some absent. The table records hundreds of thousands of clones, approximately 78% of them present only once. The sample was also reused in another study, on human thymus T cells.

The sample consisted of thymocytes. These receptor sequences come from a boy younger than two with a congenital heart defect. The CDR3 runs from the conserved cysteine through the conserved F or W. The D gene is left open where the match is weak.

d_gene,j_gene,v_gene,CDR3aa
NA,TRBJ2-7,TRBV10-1,CASSESPESTEQTYEQYF
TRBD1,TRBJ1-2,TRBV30,CAWSVPRAGGSYGYTF
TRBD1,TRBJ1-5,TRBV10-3,CATGTGKNQPQHF
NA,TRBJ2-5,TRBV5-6,CASSPPGETQYF
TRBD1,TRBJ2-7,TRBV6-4,CASSDPTGGGYF
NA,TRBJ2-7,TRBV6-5,CASSYRGDVYEQYF
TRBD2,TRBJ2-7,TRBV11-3,CASRGLAKYEQYF
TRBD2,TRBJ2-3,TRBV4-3,CASSQGLAGADTQYF
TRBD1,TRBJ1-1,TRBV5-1,CASSFGQGNTEAFF
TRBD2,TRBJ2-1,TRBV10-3,CAISIRAAGGGNEQFF
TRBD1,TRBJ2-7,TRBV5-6,CASSLARGPTGTYEQYF
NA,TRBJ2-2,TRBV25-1,CASGGGGTVNTGELFF
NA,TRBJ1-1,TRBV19,CASSIIAGREAFF
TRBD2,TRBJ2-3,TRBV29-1,CSVEAAGELTQYF
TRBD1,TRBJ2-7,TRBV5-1,CVSSLGDRGLHEQYF
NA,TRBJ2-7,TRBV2,CASSGLSSYEQYF
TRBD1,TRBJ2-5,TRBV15,CATSRSGTGVLETQYF
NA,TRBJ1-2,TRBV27,CASSPQGYGYTF
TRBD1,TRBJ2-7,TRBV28,CASRPDRTLYEQYF
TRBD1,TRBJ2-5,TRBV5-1,CASSSNRGRETQYF
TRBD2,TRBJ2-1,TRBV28,CASSPRGGGTNNEQFF
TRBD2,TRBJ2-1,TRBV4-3,CASSQREGVYNEQFF
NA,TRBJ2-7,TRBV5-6,CASSLWSGYEQYF
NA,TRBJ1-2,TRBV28,CASSARTVYGYTF
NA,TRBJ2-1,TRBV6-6,CASIGRGNEQFF
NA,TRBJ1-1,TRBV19,CASSIDPSGRPEAFF
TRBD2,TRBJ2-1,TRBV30,CAWSVPGTSWDEQFF
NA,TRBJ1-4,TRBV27,CASSLYRFGGNEKLFF
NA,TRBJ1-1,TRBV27,CFAAVVNTEAFF
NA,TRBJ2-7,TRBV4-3,CASSQQLVEDSSPDEQYF
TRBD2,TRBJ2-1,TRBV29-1,CSVLGGPDVNNEQFF
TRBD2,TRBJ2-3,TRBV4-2,CASSSLDLAGGPDTQYF
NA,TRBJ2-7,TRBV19,CASSSRMGGPRSYEQYF
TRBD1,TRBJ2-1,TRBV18,CASSPPGGGQFF
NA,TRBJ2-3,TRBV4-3,CASSQEGWTASTDTQYF
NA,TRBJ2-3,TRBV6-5,CASSSGQTSTDTQYF